This TCR beta chain was identified in a study of blood T cell repertoires in COVID-19. Study-wide context: The samples span acute and convalescent COVID-19 from the United States, Italy and Spain. Sources were T cells, B-cell-depleted T cells, or PBMCs; the material itself was cDNA or gDNA.

Sequencing was performed with immunoSEQ multiplex PCR; in TCRdb, only in-frame clones are kept and a portion is missing. Among about 250,000 clones listed, around 88% were seen once. Seattle enrolled patients during active infection and tracked them longitudinally. V dropped 7 bases and J dropped 9 bases, with 13 bases sitting between them. The CDR3 loop spans 13 amino acids. The chain joins TRBV12-3 or TRBV12-4 to TRBJ1-6; no reliable D call. This sequence originates from a woman in her twenties or thirties with COVID-19, enrolled during active disease. Sequencing was performed on peripheral blood. The CDR3 DNA sequence: TGTGCCAGCATGGTCCAAGTCGGTTCACCCCTCCACTTT. Its protein product is CASMVQVGSPLHF.